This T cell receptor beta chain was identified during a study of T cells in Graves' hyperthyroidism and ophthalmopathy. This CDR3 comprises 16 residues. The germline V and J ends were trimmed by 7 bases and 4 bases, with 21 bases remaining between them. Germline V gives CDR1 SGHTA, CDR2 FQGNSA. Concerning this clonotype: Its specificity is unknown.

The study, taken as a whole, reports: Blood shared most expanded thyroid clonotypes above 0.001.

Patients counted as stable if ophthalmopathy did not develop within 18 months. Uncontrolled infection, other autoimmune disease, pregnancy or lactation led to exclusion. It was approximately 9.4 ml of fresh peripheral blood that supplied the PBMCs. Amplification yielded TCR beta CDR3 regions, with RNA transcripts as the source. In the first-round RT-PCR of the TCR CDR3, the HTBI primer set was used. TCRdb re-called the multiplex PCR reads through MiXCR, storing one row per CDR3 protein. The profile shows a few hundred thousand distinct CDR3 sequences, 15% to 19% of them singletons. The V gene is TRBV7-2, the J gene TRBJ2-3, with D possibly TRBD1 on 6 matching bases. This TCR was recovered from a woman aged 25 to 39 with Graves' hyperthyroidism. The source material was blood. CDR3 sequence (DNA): TGTGCCAGCACACCCAGAACCGGGGCAGGGGCAGATACGCAGTATTTT. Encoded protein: CASTPRTGAGADTQYF.